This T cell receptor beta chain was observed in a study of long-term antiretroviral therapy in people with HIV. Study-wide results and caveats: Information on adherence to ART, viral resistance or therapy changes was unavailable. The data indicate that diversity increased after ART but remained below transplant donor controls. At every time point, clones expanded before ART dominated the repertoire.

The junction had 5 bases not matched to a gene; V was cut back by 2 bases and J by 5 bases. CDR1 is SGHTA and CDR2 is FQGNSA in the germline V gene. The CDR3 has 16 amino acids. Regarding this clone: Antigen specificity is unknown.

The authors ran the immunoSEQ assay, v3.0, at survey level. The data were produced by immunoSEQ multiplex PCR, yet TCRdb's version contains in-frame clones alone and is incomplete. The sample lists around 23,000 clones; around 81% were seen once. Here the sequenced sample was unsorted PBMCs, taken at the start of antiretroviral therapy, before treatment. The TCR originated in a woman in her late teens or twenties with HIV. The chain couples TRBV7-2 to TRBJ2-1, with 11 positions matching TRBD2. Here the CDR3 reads CASSLNSGGGHNEQFF. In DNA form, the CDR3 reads TGTGCCAGCAGCTTAAATAGCGGGGGGGGACACAATGAGCAGTTCTTC.